The 20 T cell receptor beta chains in this list originate from one sample, sequenced in a study of spatial heterogeneity in lung cancer. TCRdb called the 5' RACE reads again in MiXCR, with one record for every CDR3 protein. The top ten hold approximately 25% of the sample, which has under 50,000 distinct CDR3 sequences, less than 5.5% seen once. Time point: sample taken at primary tumor resection. Whole RNA from tumor, nontumor lung or frozen PBMC was sequenced unsorted. Sample: PBMCs, taken at surgery. The receptors here all came from a female donor with early-stage non-small cell lung cancer.

The sample holds many counts of this clonotype. This chain links TRBV7-3 with TRBJ2-3; 8 positions match TRBD2. The CDR3 spans 14 residues. CDR1 is SGHTA, CDR2 FQGTGA, per germline. Trimming took 5 bases from V and 4 from J; bases not matched to a gene: 5. The DNA for the CDR3 is TGTGCCAGCAGCATCGGGGGGGCATCAGATACGCAGTATTTT. Protein: CASSIGGASDTQYF. The complete variable domain, with remaining parts taken from reference TRBV7-3 and TRBJ2-3, reads GAGVSQTPSNKVTEKGKYVELRCDPISGHTALYWYRQSLGQGPEFLIYFQGTGAADDSGLPNDRFFAVRPEGSVSTLKIQRTERGDSAVYLCASSIGGASDTQYFGPGTRLTVL.

This clonotype was observed a few times. V usage is TRBV19 and J usage is TRBJ2-5; D is ambiguous. This CDR3 is 14 amino acids long. V was pared by 5 bases and J by 3 bases, with 13 bases between. Germline V gene lookup returns CDR1 LNHDA and CDR2 SQIVND (reference sequence). CDR3 coding DNA: TGTGCCAGTAGTCCCATCTTAGAGGAAGAGACCCAGTACTTC. Amino acid sequence: CASSPILEEETQYF.

This clonotype was seen at least ten times. The chain recombines TRBV5-1 with TRBJ1-1; no firm D call. The length of the CDR3 is 13 residues. Trimming left V 0 bases short and J 4 bases short, with 7 bases between. Germline CDR1 and CDR2: SGHRS and YFSETQ. The CDR3 loop reads CASSLAESTEAFF. The CDR3 DNA reads as TGCGCCAGCAGCTTGGCCGAGAGCACTGAAGCTTTCTTT.

This clonotype was found many times. V is TRBV30 and J is TRBJ1-1; TRBD1 agrees at 8 bases. This CDR3 has 13 residues. J was trimmed by 5 bases and V by 5 bases; bases with no gene match: 7. CDR1 GTSNPN and CDR2 SVGIG come from the germline V gene (reference sequence). In DNA form, the CDR3 reads TGTGCCTGGGCTCCTACAGGGGGTACTGAAGCTTTCTTT. Translated, it gives CAWAPTGGTEAFF.

In this sample, this clonotype turned up many times. The gene calls are TRBV28 and TRBJ1-4, with a possible D match to TRBD1 (6 bases). The CDR3 extends over 14 amino acids. The germline V and J ends were trimmed by 6 bases and 10 bases, with 18 bases remaining between them. Germline V gene data show CDR1 as MDHEN and CDR2 as SYDVKM. CDR3 region: CASRKQGGFAKLFF. CDR3 coding DNA: TGTGCCAGCAGGAAACAGGGAGGGTTTGCAAAACTGTTTTTT.

Many counts were recorded for this clonotype. V gene TRBV7-2 combines with J gene TRBJ2-2, with 7 bases fitting TRBD2. CDR3 length: 15 amino acids. Germline CDR1 SGHTA, CDR2 FQGNSA. V gave up 2 bases and J gave up 3 bases; unmatched junction bases: 3. CDR3 residues: CASSLSLADTGELFF. The CDR3 DNA reads as TGTGCCAGCAGCTTATCTCTAGCGGACACCGGGGAGCTGTTTTTT. Together with reference TRBV7-2 and TRBJ2-2, the CDR3 gives the full variable domain: GAGVSQSPSNKVTEKGKDVELRCDPISGHTALYWYRQSLGQGLEFLIYFQGNSAPDKSGLPSDRFSAERTGGSVSTLTIQRTQQEDSAVYLCASSLSLADTGELFFGEGSRLTVL.

This clonotype was seen many times. V usage is TRBV27 and J usage is TRBJ2-1; 13 bases are shared with TRBD2. Germline values: CDR1 MNHEY, CDR2 SMNVEV (reference sequence). The CDR3 covers 17 residues. V was pared by 5 bases and J by 8 bases, with 12 bases of the junction left unmatched. The CDR3 nucleotides read TGTGCCAGCAGTCTGGAACTAGCGGGGGGGCGCTGGGATGAGCAGTTCTTC. Amino acids: CASSLELAGGRWDEQFF.

This clonotype was seen repeatedly, ten times or more. The chain combines TRBV11-2 with TRBJ2-7; no definite D call. The CDR3 covers 11 residues. Germline values: CDR1 SGHAT, CDR2 FQNNGV. V was trimmed by 2 bases and J by 6 bases, leaving 5 bases between them. CDR3 loop: CASSLRAEQYF. The CDR3 nucleotides read TGTGCCAGCAGCTTAAGGGCCGAGCAGTACTTC.

Comments on this clonotype: A much larger clone differs by one base, so this may be a read error. This chain connects TRBV19 to TRBJ2-2, with TRBD1 matching 8 bases. The germline V gene has CDR1 LNHDA and CDR2 SQIVND (reference sequence). This CDR3 has 14 amino acids. The trim removed 8 bases at V and 6 bases at J, leaving 8 bases unmatched. Here the CDR3 DNA reads TGTGCCAGTCAAGGACAGGGCTTACCCGGGGAGCTGTTTTTT. It codes for CASQGQGLPGELFF.

This clonotype has at least ten counts. This sequence joins TRBV5-1 and TRBJ1-3; D might be TRBD1 (6 bases). Germline V CDR1 and CDR2: SGHRS, YFSETQ. The CDR3 is made up of 15 amino acids. Between the trimmed V and J ends, which lost 0 bases and 4 bases, there was a span of 11 bases. The CDR3 bases are TGCGCCAGCAGCTTGGTCGACAGGCCGGGAAACACCATATATTTT. This encodes CASSLVDRPGNTIYF.

This clonotype was counted at least ten times. The chain combines TRBV10-3 with TRBJ1-2; perhaps TRBD1 as D (6 bases). This CDR3 comprises 14 residues. CDR1 is ENHRY and CDR2 is SYGVKD in the germline V gene. V gave up 2 bases and J gave up 6 bases, with 13 bases separating them. CDR3 sequence reads: CAISERRGDNGYTF. CDR3 bases: TGTGCCATCAGTGAGCGCAGGGGAGATAATGGCTACACCTTC.

This clonotype was detected ten times or more. This sequence joins TRBV2 and TRBJ2-7; D gene unclear. Deletions cut 4 bases from V and 2 bases from J, with 6 bases between. The CDR3 runs 12 residues. Per germline, CDR1 SNHLY and CDR2 FYNNEI. As DNA, the CDR3 is TGTGCCAGCAGTGTGAGCACCTACGAGCAGTACTTC. Translated: CASSVSTYEQYF.

In this sample, this clonotype turned up many times. The V and J genes are TRBV13 and TRBJ2-5, with 12 bases fitting TRBD2. Germline V CDR1 and CDR2: PRHDT, FYEKMQ (reference sequence). The CDR3 is 16 residues long. V shed 5 bases, J shed 0 bases, and the junction held 4 bases outside the gene matches. Here the CDR3 reads CASSLGTSGYQETQYF. CDR3 nucleotide sequence: TGTGCCAGCAGCCTCGGGACTAGCGGGTACCAAGAGACCCAGTACTTC. Full variable domain (missing parts from reference TRBV13 and TRBJ2-5): AAGVIQSPRHLIKEKRETATLKCYPIPRHDTVYWYQQGPGQDPQFLISFYEKMQSDKGSIPDRFSAQQFSDYHSELNMSSLELGDSALYFCASSLGTSGYQETQYFGPGTRLLVL.

This clonotype appeared a few times. The chain is built from TRBV20-1 and TRBJ1-2; D remains unclear. V was clipped by 5 bases and J by 8 bases, with 18 bases between them. The germline V gene encodes CDR1 DFQATT and CDR2 SNEGSKA (reference sequence). The CDR3 extends over 13 amino acids. The CDR3 sequence is CSALKEGSGGYTF. CDR3 DNA sequence: TGCAGTGCTCTGAAGGAAGGGTCGGGGGGCTACACCTTC.

This clonotype has at least ten counts. The chain carries TRBV29-1 and TRBJ1-5, with TRBD1 matching over 8 bases. The J segment lost 3 bases and the V segment lost 7 bases, leaving 5 bases of the junction unmatched. Per germline, CDR1 SQVTM and CDR2 ANQGSEA. This CDR3 has 13 amino acids. The CDR3 protein is CSGTGGSNQPQHF. For the CDR3, the DNA is TGCAGCGGCACAGGGGGTTCCAATCAGCCCCAGCATTTT. The full variable domain, its missing parts supplied by reference TRBV29-1 and TRBJ1-5, is SAVISQKPSRDICQRGTSLTIQCQVDSQVTMMFWYRQQPGQSLTLIATANQGSEATYESGFVIDKFPISRPNLTFSTLTVSNMSPEDSSIYLCSGTGGSNQPQHFGDGTRLSIL.

This clonotype was seen ten or more times. CDR3 protein: CASSHGGRNTEAFF. CDR3 in DNA: TGCGCCAGCAGCCACGGTGGGCGGAACACTGAAGCTTTCTTT. The chain recombines TRBV5-1 with TRBJ1-1; D uncertain. The CDR3 is made up of 14 amino acids. Germline CDR1 SGHRS, CDR2 YFSETQ. V shed 4 bases and J shed 1 base, with 11 bases lying between them.

The chain has TRBV7-4 and TRBJ2-4, with 11 bases matching TRBD1. The CDR3 contains 20 residues. Unmatched junction bases numbered 15, after V lost 3 bases and J lost 2 bases. Germline values: CDR1 SGHVT, CDR2 SQSDAQ. The CDR3 sequence is CASSFLAGTGGKKTKNIQYF. The CDR3 nucleotides read TGTGCCAGCAGCTTCCTCGCCGGGACAGGGGGTAAAAAAACCAAAAACATTCAGTACTTC. The variable domain in full, completed from reference TRBV7-4 and TRBJ2-4, reads GAGVSQSPRYKVAKRGRDVALRCDSISGHVTLYWYRQTLGQGSEVLTYSQSDAQRDKSGRPSGRFSAERPERSVSTLKIQRTEQGDSAVYLCASSFLAGTGGKKTKNIQYFGAGTRLSVL.

The genes are TRBV5-4 and TRBJ1-3, with D perhaps matching TRBD1 (6 bases). The CDR3 consists of 16 residues. V was clipped by 4 bases and J by 0 bases, with 14 bases between them. From germline, CDR1 is SGHNT and CDR2 YYREEE (reference sequence). CDR3 nucleotide sequence: TGTGCCAGCAGCGGCGGACAGAATAGCTCTGGAAACACCATATATTTT. This encodes CASSGGQNSSGNTIYF.

V usage is TRBV9 and J usage is TRBJ2-2; D gene unclear. The V gene lost 0 bases and the J gene lost 0 bases, with 6 bases spanning the gap. There are 15 residues in the CDR3. The germline gives CDR1 SGDLS, CDR2 YYNGEE. CDR3 nucleotide sequence: TGTGCCAGCAGCGTAGGGGTGACGAACACCGGGGAGCTGTTTTTT. Protein product: CASSVGVTNTGELFF.

V and J are TRBV5-6 and TRBJ2-3, with D perhaps matching TRBD1 (7 bases). The CDR3 loop spans 17 amino acids. In germline, CDR1 is SGHDT, CDR2 YYEEEE. Trimming left V 0 bases short and J 6 bases short, with 20 bases between. This CDR3 reads CASSLASAGDSGDTQYF. The CDR3 coding sequence is TGTGCCAGCAGCTTGGCCTCAGCAGGGGACAGCGGGGATACGCAGTATTTT.